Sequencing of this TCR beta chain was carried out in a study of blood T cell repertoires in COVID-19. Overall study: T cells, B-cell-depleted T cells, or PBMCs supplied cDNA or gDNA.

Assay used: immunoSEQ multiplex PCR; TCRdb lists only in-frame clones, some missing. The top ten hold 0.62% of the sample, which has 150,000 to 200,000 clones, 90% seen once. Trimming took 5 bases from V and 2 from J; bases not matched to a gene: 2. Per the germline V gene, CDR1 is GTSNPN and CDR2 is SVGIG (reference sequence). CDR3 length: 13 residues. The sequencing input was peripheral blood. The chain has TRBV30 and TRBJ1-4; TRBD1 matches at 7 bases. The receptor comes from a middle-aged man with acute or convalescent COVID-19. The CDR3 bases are TGTGCCTGGGAACAGGGGACTAATGAAAAACTGTTTTTT. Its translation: CAWEQGTNEKLFF.